The 23 T cell receptor beta chains listed next were all sequenced from one sample in a study of response to subunit inactivated influenza vaccine. TCRdb used MiXCR to reprocess the RT-PCR reads, holding one entry per CDR3 protein. Of roughly 500,000 distinct CDR3 sequences in the sample, roughly 27% are singletons; the top ten hold 1.5% to 2%. The sample in question was CD4+ T cells sorted from PBMCs, obtained 4 to 6 days after vaccination. The receptors were sampled from a man aged 45-65 years who received an inactivated influenza vaccine.

V and J are TRBV6-4 and TRBJ2-1, with 11 bases lining up with TRBD2. Germline-derived CDR1 and CDR2 are MRHNA and SNTAGT. Trimming took 5 bases from V and 0 from J; bases not matched to a gene: 3. The CDR3 is 16 residues long. CDR3 region: CASSTTSGSSYNEQFF. The DNA of the CDR3 is TGTGCCAGCAGTACCACTAGCGGGAGCTCCTACAATGAGCAGTTCTTC.

This clonotype was seen more than once but under ten times. CDR3 in amino acids: CASSWLGTGGEQYF. The CDR3 bases are TGCGCCAGCAGCTGGCTTGGGACAGGGGGCGAGCAGTACTTC. The gene calls are TRBV5-1 and TRBJ2-7; 11 nucleotides align to TRBD1. Unmatched junction bases numbered 5, after V lost 3 bases and J lost 6 bases. The CDR3 totals 14 residues. Germline V lookup: CDR1 SGHRS, CDR2 YFSETQ.

The chain has TRBV18 and TRBJ2-7; 11 bases match TRBD1. CDR1 KGHSH and CDR2 LQKENI come from the germline V gene. The CDR3 extends over 15 amino acids. V shed 5 bases and J 7 bases; nucleotides not matched to a gene: 10. CDR3 sequence (DNA): TGTGCCAGCTCAGGATCTGGGACAGGGGGACGTGAGCAGTACTTC. It is translated as CASSGSGTGGREQYF.

This clonotype was detected ten times or more. The chain joins TRBV20-1 to TRBJ1-2; TRBD1 matches at 7 bases. V lost 5 bases to trimming and J lost 4 bases; unmatched junction nucleotides: 10. Germline CDR1 DFQATT, CDR2 SNEGSKA (reference sequence). The CDR3 loop spans 14 amino acids. CDR3 sequence: CSAGDRVVGYGYTF. The CDR3 nucleotides read TGCAGTGCTGGCGACAGGGTGGTGGGCTATGGCTACACCTTC.

The J gene is TRBJ2-7, the V gene TRBV29-1, with 8 bases that match TRBD1. V dropped 4 bases and J dropped 3; count of bases not matched to a gene: 2. CDR3 size: 12 residues. Germline lookup yields CDR1 SQVTM and CDR2 ANQGSEA. The CDR3 nucleotides are TGCAGCGTTGCCGACAGGGGCTACGAGCAGTACTTC. Translated: CSVADRGYEQYF.

In this sample, this clonotype turned up many times. V usage is TRBV20-1 and J usage is TRBJ1-5, with D uncertain. Trimming removed 6 bases from V and 2 bases from J, with 14 bases in between. The CDR3 covers 14 residues. CDR1 is DFQATT, CDR2 SNEGSKA, per germline (reference sequence). The CDR3 sequence is CSAPSQMGNQPQHF. CDR3 bases: TGCAGTGCCCCATCTCAGATGGGCAATCAGCCCCAGCATTTT.

In this sample, this clonotype turned up many times. The chain has TRBV4-2 and TRBJ1-4; D possibly corresponds to TRBD1 (5 bases). This CDR3 has 15 residues. Germline CDR1 is LGHNA and CDR2 is YNFKEQ. V was cut by 2 bases and J by 4 bases, with 11 bases left in between. This chain's CDR3 is CASSQPGHLNEKLFF. DNA for the CDR3: TGTGCCAGCAGCCAACCCGGACACCTTAATGAAAAACTGTTTTTT.

A few counts support this clonotype. The gene calls are TRBV11-2 and TRBJ2-3, with TRBD1 matching 9 bases. Germline CDR1 is SGHAT and CDR2 is FQNNGV. There are 18 residues in the CDR3. After removal of 2 bases from V and 6 bases from J, the junction contained 15 bases not matched to a gene. In nucleotides, the CDR3 is TGTGCCAGCAGCTTACAACCCGGTGGACAGGGGAGGATGGATACGCAGTATTTT. It encodes CASSLQPGGQGRMDTQYF.

The chain has TRBV5-1 and TRBJ2-7; the D is unclear. There are 15 residues in the CDR3. Trimming shortened V by 4 bases and J by 1 base, and 15 bases separated the two germline ends. Germline CDR1 is SGHRS and CDR2 is YFSETQ. CDR3 residues: CASSATVGISYEQYF. The CDR3 region has the DNA TGCGCCAGCAGCGCAACGGTTGGCATTTCCTACGAGCAGTACTTC.

In this sample, this clonotype turned up a few times. This chain connects TRBV20-1 to TRBJ2-3, with 7 bases aligning to TRBD1. CDR1 is DFQATT and CDR2 is SNEGSKA in the germline V gene (reference sequence). V lost 6 bases, J lost 0 bases, and 6 bases stayed unmatched. The CDR3 sequence is 14 residues long. CDR3 in amino acids: CSAHRQGSTDTQYF. CDR3 DNA: TGCAGTGCACATCGACAGGGTAGCACAGATACGCAGTATTTT.

V and J are TRBV7-2 and TRBJ2-5; perhaps TRBD2 as D (6 bases). Deletions cut 5 bases from V and 2 bases from J, with 18 bases between. Germline-derived CDR1 and CDR2 are SGHTA and FQGNSA. The length of the CDR3 is 16 residues. In nucleotides, the CDR3 is TGTGCCAGCAGCCCAGAAGGGCTAGCGAAGCAAGAGACCCAGTACTTC. Amino acids: CASSPEGLAKQETQYF.

The gene calls are TRBV5-1 and TRBJ1-2; D call uncertain. Germline loops: CDR1 SGHRS, CDR2 YFSETQ. Trimming removed 0 bases at V and 2 bases at J, with 14 bases between. The CDR3 length is 16 residues. The CDR3 here is CASSLAGQVLNYGYTF. The CDR3 nucleotides are TGCGCCAGCAGCTTGGCCGGCCAAGTACTCAACTATGGCTACACCTTC.

This clonotype was counted at least ten times. The rearrangement links TRBV11-2 to TRBJ2-7, with 7 bases lining up with TRBD1. CDR1 and CDR2 from the germline V gene are SGHAT and FQNNGV. This CDR3 is built from 15 residues. V dropped 6 bases and J dropped 3; count of bases not matched to a gene: 11. The CDR3: CASSLLAGGIYEQYF. The CDR3 DNA follows: TGTGCCAGCAGTTTGCTGGCAGGGGGTATCTACGAGCAGTACTTC. The full variable domain, in which reference TRBV11-2 and TRBJ2-7 provide the parts outside the CDR3, is EAGVAQSPRYKIIEKRQSVAFWCNPISGHATLYWYQQILGQGPKLLIQFQNNGVVDDSQLPKDRFSAERLKGVDSTLKIQPAKLEDSAVYLCASSLLAGGIYEQYFGPGTRLTVT.

This clonotype was seen a few times. This chain joins TRBV20-1 and TRBJ2-5, with 9 bases fitting TRBD2. Germline V gene sequence: CDR1 DFQATT, CDR2 SNEGSKA (reference sequence). The length of the CDR3 is 13 residues. The V segment lost 6 bases and the J segment 5 bases; nucleotides outside the gene matches: 7. As DNA, the CDR3 is TGCAGTGCCATAGCGGGAGTCATTGAGACCCAGTACTTC. Its translation: CSAIAGVIETQYF.

This chain joins TRBV20-1 and TRBJ2-3, with 12 bases aligning to TRBD2. With V trimmed by 2 bases and J by 3 bases, 9 bases remained unmatched. CDR1 DFQATT and CDR2 SNEGSKA come from the germline V gene (reference sequence). CDR3 length: 17 amino acids. The CDR3 bases are TGCAGTGCTAGATGGCCTAGCGGGAGGGCCCATACAGATACGCAGTATTTT. Its protein product is CSARWPSGRAHTDTQYF.

This clonotype occurred a few times. This chain connects TRBV29-1 to TRBJ2-1; 8 bases are a match to TRBD2. The CDR3 consists of 15 residues. V trimming: 5 bases; J trimming: 0 bases; junction bases outside the gene matches: 6. CDR1 and CDR2 (germline): SQVTM, ANQGSEA. The DNA for the CDR3 is TGCAGCGTTCCCGGGAGGGAAAACTCCTACAATGAGCAGTTCTTC. Its translation is CSVPGRENSYNEQFF.

This sequence joins TRBV12-3 or TRBV12-4 and TRBJ1-5; D gene ambiguous. This CDR3 region has 12 residues. V lost 6 bases and J 11 bases, leaving 14 bases between the germline ends. The chain's CDR3 is CASSRLRKAQHF. CDR3 nucleotides: TGTGCCAGCAGCCGCCTCCGGAAGGCCCAGCATTTT.

The chain links TRBV11-2 to TRBJ2-5; D perhaps matches TRBD2 (7 bases). V gave up 4 bases and J gave up 2 bases, with 23 bases separating them. This CDR3 region has 18 residues. Germline assignment: CDR1 SGHAT and CDR2 FQNNGV. The CDR3 DNA is TGTGCCAGCAGCTCACTGTGGGGGGGCGCTGGACCACAAGAGACCCAGTACTTC. It encodes CASSSLWGGAGPQETQYF.

The sample holds many counts of this clonotype. The gene calls are TRBV10-3 and TRBJ2-1; TRBD2 matches at 11 bases. The germline CDR1 and CDR2 sequences are ENHRY and SYGVKD. Losses at the gene ends were 6 bases for V and 1 base for J; bases not matched to a gene: 8. This CDR3 has 17 amino acids. The CDR3 spells CAISGRTSGPSYNEQFF. CDR3 in DNA: TGTGCCATCAGCGGGAGGACTAGCGGGCCGTCCTACAATGAGCAGTTCTTC.

The chain uses TRBV30 and TRBJ2-1; D possibly corresponds to TRBD1 (6 bases). Germline V gives CDR1 GTSNPN, CDR2 SVGIG (reference sequence). Deletions cut 4 bases from V and 8 bases from J, with 21 bases between. The CDR3 loop spans 15 amino acids. DNA of the CDR3: TGTGCCTGGACCGGAAAGGGGGTCTCTACGGATGAGCAGTTCTTC. Its translation is CAWTGKGVSTDEQFF.

The V call is TRBV11-2, the J call TRBJ2-5; a possible D gene is TRBD2 (6 bases). Germline values: CDR1 SGHAT, CDR2 FQNNGV. This CDR3 region has 12 residues. Between the trimmed V and J ends, which lost 4 bases and 8 bases, there was a span of 11 bases. The CDR3 reads CASSSLGGTQYF. The CDR3 region has the DNA TGTGCCAGCAGCTCCCTGGGGGGTACCCAGTACTTC.

In its sample, this clonotype was seen a few times. The chain has TRBV5-1 and TRBJ1-4, with 10 bases matching TRBD1. The length of the CDR3 is 15 residues. Trimming at V came to 6 bases and at J to 10 bases, leaving 12 bases not matched to a gene. The germline V gene has CDR1 SGHRS and CDR2 YFSETQ. CDR3 amino acids: CASTSAGTGDGKLFF. Here the CDR3 DNA reads TGCGCCAGCACCTCGGCGGGGACAGGGGATGGAAAACTGTTTTTT. Looking up the rest from reference TRBV5-1 and TRBJ1-4 gives the full variable domain: KAGVTQTPRYLIKTRGQQVTLSCSPISGHRSVSWYQQTPGQGLQFLFEYFSETQRNKGNFPGRFSGRQFSNSRSEMNVSTLELGDSALYLCASTSAGTGDGKLFFGSGTQLSVL.

The J gene is TRBJ2-1, the V gene TRBV4-1; perhaps TRBD2 as D (6 bases). This CDR3 is built from 16 residues. In germline, CDR1 is MGHRA, CDR2 YSYEKL. Deletions cut 2 bases from V and 6 bases from J, with 17 bases between. In DNA, the CDR3 is TGCGCCAGCAGCCAAACCCGGGACTGGCCCCGCAATGAGCAGTTCTTC. Amino acid sequence: CASSQTRDWPRNEQFF.